Given below is one T cell receptor (beta chain) in context. Its antigen is currently not known. No quality values exist for individual bases; no much larger clone is one base distant. This sample's treatment or condition label indicates: suppressive antiretroviral therapy. Cells were stimulated with anti-CD3/anti-CD28 magnetic beads as a nonspecific positive control representing the CD4+ T cell repertoire. Responding CD4+ T cells were sorted on the basis of upregulation of both CD40 ligand and CD69. Participants were HIV-1-infected adults who started suppressive ART during chronic infection. For at least 4 years, participants had undetectable plasma HIV-1 RNA, below 50 copies/mL. To be included, a participant needed positive CMV serology and a CD4+ T cell count above 400 cells/uL. Before stimulation, PBMCs were isolated using density centrifugation and depleted of CD8+ T cells. For 18 hours, CD8-depleted PBMCs were stimulated with anti-CD28/CD49d costimulation, a CD40-blocking antibody, and enfuvirtide, which was added to prevent new infections. Sorting was done on either a Beckman Coulter MoFlo Legacy or an XDP sorter, and propidium iodide was used to exclude dead cells. The QIAamp DNA Mini Kit was used for genomic DNA extraction from samples above one million cells, and the Quick-DNA Microprep Kit was used otherwise.

This sample stems from a study of persistence of HIV-infected CD4 T cells (TCRdb year 2020). General notes on the study: The median time the participants had spent on suppressive ART was approximately eight years. The study isolated CMV- and HIV-1 Gag-responding CD4+ T cells from ART-treated individuals to examine antigen-driven clonal expansion of HIV-1-infected cells. The clonality of all cells in each sorted population was measured by TCRbeta sequencing, and the clonality of infected cells was measured by proviral sequencing. Peripheral blood samples of up to about 180 mL were obtained at multiple time points, with the exception of a couple of participants, for whom leukapheresis was performed at a single time point. Anti-CD3/anti-CD28 stimulation activated a higher proportion of cells, with a lower memory fraction, than antigen stimulation. For the TCR cluster analysis across participants, eight or nine participants were included for CMV and about seven participants for Gag.

The immunoSEQ hsTCRB assay version 4 in survey mode was used to sequence TCRbeta repertoires from genomic DNA. Genomic DNA was diluted to about 10 ng/uL, using up to roughly 1 ug per sample for TCRbeta sequencing. The study's processing was this. Analysis of the TCRbeta data was done in ImmunoSeq Analyzer 3.0, and diversity was computed on productive nucleotide rearrangements. The improved Chao index was used to estimate lower-bound TCR diversity, and the Gini coefficient was used to estimate clonality using the Immunarch R package. Nucleotide rearrangements that differed but encoded the same CDR3beta amino acid sequence were counted as separate clonotypes. Differential abundance analysis identified TCRbeta sequences significantly enriched in antigen-responding cells relative to anti-CD3/anti-CD28-activated cells. TCRs were clustered by predicted peptide-MHC specificity with GLIPH2, both within individual participants and across merged participant data sets. TCRdb limited this immuneACCESS table to in-frame rearrangements with V and J called. A share of clones is missing; checked studies link under half to unresolved V genes, and the rest is unexplained. That table furnishes V, J and clone size, whereas the DNA furnished D and trimming. In this sample the table shows about 47,000 clones, 80% to 95% of which occur a single time. 1.8% of the sample belongs to the ten largest clones.

Clipping removes 4 bases from V and 8 bases from J, with 10 as the unmatched junction base count. CDR1 SGHRS and CDR2 YFSETQ were looked up in the germline V gene. There are 15 amino acids in the CDR3, from cysteine to phenylalanine inclusive. The DNA shown is the 45-base CDR3, in frame from base 1. Overall study results and their limits: Within the same sorted populations, TCR oligoclonality correlated with proviral oligoclonality. Degenerate expanded CDR3beta sequences were enriched in antigen-responding cells, suggesting convergent selection of CD4+ responses to CMV and Gag. Significantly lower TCRbeta richness was observed in CMV- and Gag-responding cells than in anti-CD3/anti-CD28-responding cells, and higher oligoclonality was observed in CMV-responding cells than in CD3/CD28-stimulated and Gag-responding cells. Only a small number of individuals took part in the study, and only a limited range of antigens was tested. Because the TCR analyses were done in bulk, restricting them to just the rare CMV-responding cells that actually carried HIV-1 proviruses was not possible.

Recombination joined TRBV5-1 with TRBJ1-4, and TRBD1 aligns with 8 junction nucleotides. This TCR was sampled from an adult man with HIV who was CMV-seropositive. The sequenced sample was CD4+ T cells sorted from PBMCs after approximately 19-hour stimulation, obtained from a patient who received antiretroviral therapy. The cell subset or site label for this specimen denotes: CD40L+CD69+ CD4 T cells responding to anti-CD3/anti-CD28 beads, representing the overall repertoire. The CDR3 protein is CASSPLGQGGEKLFF. The nucleotides are TGCGCCAGCAGCCCCCTTGGACAGGGAGGCGAAAAACTGTTTTTT.